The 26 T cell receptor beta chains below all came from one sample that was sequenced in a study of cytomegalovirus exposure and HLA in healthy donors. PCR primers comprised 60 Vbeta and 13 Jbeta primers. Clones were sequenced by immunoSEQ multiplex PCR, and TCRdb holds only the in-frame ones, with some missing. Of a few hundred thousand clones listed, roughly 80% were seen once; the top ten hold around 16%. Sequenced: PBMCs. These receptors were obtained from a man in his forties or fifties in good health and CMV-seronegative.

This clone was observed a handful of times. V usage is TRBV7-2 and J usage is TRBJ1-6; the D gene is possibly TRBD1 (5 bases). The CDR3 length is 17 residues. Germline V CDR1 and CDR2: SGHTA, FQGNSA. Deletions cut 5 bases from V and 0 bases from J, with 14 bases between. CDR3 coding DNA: TGTGCCAGCAGCCGGGGGACTCCCAGCTCCTATAATTCACCCCTCCACTTT. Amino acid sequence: CASSRGTPSSYNSPLHF.

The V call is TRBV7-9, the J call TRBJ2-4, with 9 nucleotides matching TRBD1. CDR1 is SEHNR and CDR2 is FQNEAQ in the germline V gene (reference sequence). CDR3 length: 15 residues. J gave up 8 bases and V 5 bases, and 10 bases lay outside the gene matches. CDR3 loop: CASSSYRGRGDIQYF. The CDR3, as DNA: TGTGCCAGCAGCAGTTACAGGGGGCGCGGGGACATTCAGTACTTC.

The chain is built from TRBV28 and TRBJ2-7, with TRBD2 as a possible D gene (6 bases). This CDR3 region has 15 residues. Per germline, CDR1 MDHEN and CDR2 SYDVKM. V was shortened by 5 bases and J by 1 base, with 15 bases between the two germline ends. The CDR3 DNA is TGTGCCAGCAGTCCCCCTCTAGCGCGATCCTACGAGCAGTACTTC. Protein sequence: CASSPPLARSYEQYF.

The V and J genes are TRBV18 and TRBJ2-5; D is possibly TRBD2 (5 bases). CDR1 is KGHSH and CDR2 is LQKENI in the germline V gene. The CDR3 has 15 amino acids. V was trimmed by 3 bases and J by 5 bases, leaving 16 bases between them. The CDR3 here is CASSPPSGVGETQYF. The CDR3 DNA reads TGTGCCAGCTCACCGCCTTCCGGGGTAGGGGAGACCCAGTACTTC.

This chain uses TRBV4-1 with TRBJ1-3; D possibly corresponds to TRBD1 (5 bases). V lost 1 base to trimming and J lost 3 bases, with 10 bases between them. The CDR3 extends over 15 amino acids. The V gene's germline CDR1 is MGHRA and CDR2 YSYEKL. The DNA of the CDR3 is TGCGCCAGCAGCCAAGCAGGGCGGTTTGGAAACACCATATATTTT. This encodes CASSQAGRFGNTIYF.

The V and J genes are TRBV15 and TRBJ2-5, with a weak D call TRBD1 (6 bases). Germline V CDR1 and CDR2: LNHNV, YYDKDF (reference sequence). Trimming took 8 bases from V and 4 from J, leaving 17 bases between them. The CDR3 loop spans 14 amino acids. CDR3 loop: CATRAGALIETQYF. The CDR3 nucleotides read TGTGCCACCCGGGCAGGGGCATTAATAGAGACCCAGTACTTC.

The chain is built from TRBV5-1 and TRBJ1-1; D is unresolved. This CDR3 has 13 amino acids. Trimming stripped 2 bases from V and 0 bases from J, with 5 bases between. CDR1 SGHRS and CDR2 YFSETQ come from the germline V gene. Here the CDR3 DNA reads TGCGCCAGCAGCTTCACAGTGAACACTGAAGCTTTCTTT. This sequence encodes CASSFTVNTEAFF.

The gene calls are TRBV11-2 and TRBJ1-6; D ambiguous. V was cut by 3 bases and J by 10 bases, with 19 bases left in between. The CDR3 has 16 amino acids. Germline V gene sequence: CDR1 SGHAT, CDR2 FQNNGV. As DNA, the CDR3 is TGTGCCAGCAGCTTCATGGCGTCGGGAAGGCAATCACCCCTCCACTTT. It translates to CASSFMASGRQSPLHF.

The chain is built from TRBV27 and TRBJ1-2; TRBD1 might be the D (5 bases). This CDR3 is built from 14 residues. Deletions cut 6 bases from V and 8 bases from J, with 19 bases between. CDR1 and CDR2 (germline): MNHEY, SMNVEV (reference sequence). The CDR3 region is CASRRGGEAFGYTF. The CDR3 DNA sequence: TGTGCCAGCAGGCGGGGGGGAGAAGCGTTCGGCTACACCTTC.

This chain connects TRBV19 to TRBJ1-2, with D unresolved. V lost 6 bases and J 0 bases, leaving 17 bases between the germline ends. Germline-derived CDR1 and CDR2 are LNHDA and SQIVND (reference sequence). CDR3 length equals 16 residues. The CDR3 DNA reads TGTGCCAGTAGCATAAATCTGAGGGCGTCTAACTATGGCTACACCTTC. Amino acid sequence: CASSINLRASNYGYTF.

DNA for the CDR3: TGTGCCAGAAGCTGGAGTCGGTTCCCAGAGGGTTCTAACTATGGCTACACCTTC. The encoded protein is CARSWSRFPEGSNYGYTF. The chain is built from TRBV5-3 and TRBJ1-2; D unclear. TRBV5-3 is an ORF for which the function is uncertain. The V gene lost 3 bases and the J gene lost 0 bases, with 21 bases spanning the gap. CDR3 length equals 18 residues.

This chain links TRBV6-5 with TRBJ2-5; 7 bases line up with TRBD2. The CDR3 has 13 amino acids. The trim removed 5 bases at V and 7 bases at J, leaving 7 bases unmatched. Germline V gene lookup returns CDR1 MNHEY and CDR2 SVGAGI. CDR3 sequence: CASSASPGGTQYF. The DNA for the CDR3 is TGTGCCAGCAGTGCCTCCCCGGGGGGGACCCAGTACTTC.

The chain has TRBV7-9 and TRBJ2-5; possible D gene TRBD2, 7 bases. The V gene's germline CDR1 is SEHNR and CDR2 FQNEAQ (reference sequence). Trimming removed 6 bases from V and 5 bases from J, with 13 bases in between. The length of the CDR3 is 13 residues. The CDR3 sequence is CASSGGGRETQYF. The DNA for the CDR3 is TGTGCCAGCAGTGGCGGGGGCCGGGAGACCCAGTACTTC.

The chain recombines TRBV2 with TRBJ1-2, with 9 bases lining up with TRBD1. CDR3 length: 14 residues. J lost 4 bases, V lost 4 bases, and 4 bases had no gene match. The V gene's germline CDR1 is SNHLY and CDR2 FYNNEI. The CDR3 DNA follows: TGTGCCAGCAGTGGCTTACAGGGGGCCTATGGCTACACCTTC. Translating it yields CASSGLQGAYGYTF.

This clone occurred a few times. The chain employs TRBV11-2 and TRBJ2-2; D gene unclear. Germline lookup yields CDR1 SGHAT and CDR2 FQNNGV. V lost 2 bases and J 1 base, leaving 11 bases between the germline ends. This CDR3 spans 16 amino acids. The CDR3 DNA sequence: TGTGCCAGCAGCTTAATAAGACATAGGAACACCGGGGAGCTGTTTTTT. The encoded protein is CASSLIRHRNTGELFF.

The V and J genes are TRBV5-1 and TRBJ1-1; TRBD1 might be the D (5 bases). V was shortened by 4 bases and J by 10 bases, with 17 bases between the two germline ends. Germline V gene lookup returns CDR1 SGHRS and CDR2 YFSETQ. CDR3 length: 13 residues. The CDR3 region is CASSTDSARSAFF. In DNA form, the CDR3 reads TGCGCCAGCAGCACAGACAGCGCTCGCTCAGCTTTCTTT.

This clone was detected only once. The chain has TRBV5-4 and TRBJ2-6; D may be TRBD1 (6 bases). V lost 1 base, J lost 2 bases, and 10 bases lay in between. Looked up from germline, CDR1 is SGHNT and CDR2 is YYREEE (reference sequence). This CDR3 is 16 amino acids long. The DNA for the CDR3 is TGTGCCAGCAGCTTGATAGGGGGAGCTGGGGCCAACGTCCTGACTTTC. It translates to CASSLIGGAGANVLTF.

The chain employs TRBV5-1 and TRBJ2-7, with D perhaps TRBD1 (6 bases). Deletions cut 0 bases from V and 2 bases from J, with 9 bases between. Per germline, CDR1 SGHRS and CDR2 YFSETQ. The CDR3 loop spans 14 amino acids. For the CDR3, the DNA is TGCGCCAGCAGCTTGGTACAGGGAGCCTACGAGCAGTACTTC. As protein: CASSLVQGAYEQYF.

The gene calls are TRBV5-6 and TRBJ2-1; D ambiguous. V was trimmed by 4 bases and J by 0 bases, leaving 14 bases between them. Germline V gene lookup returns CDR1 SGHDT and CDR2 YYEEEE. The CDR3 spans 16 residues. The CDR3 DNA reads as TGTGCCAGCAGCGAAAGATTCCAGAACTCCTACAATGAGCAGTTCTTC. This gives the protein CASSERFQNSYNEQFF.

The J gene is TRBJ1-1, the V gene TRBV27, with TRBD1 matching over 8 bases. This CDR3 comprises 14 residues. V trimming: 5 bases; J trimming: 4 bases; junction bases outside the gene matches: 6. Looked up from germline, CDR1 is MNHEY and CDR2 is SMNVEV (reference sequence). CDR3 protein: CASSPRQGRTEAFF. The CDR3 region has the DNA TGTGCCAGCAGTCCAAGACAGGGGCGCACTGAAGCTTTCTTT.

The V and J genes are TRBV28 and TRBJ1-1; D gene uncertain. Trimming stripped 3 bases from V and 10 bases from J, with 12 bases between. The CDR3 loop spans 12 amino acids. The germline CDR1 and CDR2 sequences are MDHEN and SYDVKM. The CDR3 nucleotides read TGTGCCAGCAGTTTGCGCCCCAATAGAGCTTTCTTT. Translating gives CASSLRPNRAFF.

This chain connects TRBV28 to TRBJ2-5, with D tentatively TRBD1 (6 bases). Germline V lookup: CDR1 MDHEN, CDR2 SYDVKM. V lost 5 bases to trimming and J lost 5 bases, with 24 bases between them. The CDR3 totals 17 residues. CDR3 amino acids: CASSPILDRAGDETQYF. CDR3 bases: TGTGCCAGCAGTCCAATTTTGGACCGGGCAGGGGATGAGACCCAGTACTTC. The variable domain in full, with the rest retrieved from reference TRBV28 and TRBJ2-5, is DVKVTQSSRYLVKRTGEKVFLECVQDMDHENMFWYRQDPGLGLRLIYFSYDVKMKEKGDIPEGYSVSREKKERFSLILESASTNQTSMYLCASSPILDRAGDETQYFGPGTRLLVL.

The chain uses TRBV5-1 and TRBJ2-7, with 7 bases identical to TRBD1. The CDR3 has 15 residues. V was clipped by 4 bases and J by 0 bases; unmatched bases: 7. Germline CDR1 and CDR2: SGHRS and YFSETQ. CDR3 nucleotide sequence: TGCGCCAGCAGCGGAACAGGGGACCCCTCCTACGAGCAGTACTTC. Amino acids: CASSGTGDPSYEQYF.

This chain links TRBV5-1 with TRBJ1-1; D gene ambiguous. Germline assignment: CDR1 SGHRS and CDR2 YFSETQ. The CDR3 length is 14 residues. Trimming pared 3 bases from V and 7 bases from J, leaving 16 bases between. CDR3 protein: CASSSSAGGGEAFF. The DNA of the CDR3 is TGCGCCAGCAGCTCCTCCGCGGGAGGAGGTGAAGCTTTCTTT.

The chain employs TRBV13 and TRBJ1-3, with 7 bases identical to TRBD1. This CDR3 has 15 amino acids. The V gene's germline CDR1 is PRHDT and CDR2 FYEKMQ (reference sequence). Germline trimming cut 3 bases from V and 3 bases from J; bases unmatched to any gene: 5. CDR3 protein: CASSFGTVLGNTIYF. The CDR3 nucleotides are TGTGCCAGCAGCTTTGGGACAGTTCTTGGAAACACCATATATTTT.

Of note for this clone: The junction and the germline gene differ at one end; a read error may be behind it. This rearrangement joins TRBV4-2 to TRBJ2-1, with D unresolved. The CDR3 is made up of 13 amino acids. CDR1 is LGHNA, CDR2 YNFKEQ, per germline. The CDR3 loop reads CASSQDPNSPLVF. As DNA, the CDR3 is TGTGCCAGCAGCCAAGATCCAAACTCCCCATTGGTCTTC.